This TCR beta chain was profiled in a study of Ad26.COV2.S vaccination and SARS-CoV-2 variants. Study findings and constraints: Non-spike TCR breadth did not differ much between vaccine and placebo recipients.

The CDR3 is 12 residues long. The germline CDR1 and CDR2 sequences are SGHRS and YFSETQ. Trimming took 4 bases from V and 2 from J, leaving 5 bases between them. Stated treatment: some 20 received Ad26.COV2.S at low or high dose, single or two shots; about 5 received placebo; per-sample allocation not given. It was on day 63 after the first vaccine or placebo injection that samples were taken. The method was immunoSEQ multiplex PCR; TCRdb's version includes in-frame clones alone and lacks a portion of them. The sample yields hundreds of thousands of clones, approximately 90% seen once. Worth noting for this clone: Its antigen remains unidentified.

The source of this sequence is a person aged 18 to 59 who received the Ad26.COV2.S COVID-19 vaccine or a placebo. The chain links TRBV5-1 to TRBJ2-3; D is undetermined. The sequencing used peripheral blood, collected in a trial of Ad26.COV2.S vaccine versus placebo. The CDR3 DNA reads TGCGCCAGCAGCCGAGACACAGATACGCAGTATTTT. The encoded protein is CASSRDTDTQYF.